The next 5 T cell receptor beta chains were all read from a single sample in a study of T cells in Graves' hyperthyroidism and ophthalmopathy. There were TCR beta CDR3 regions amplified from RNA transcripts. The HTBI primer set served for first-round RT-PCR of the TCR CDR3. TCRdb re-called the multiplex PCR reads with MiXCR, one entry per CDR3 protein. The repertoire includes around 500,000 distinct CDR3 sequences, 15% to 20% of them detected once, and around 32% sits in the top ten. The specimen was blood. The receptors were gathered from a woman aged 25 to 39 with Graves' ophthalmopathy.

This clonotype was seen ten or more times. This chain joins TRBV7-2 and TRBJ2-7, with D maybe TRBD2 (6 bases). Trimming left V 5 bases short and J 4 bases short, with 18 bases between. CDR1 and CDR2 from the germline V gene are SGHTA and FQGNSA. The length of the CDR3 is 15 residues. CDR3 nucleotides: TGTGCCAGCAGCCCTCGGGACTTTAACTTTTACGAGCAGTACTTC. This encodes CASSPRDFNFYEQYF.

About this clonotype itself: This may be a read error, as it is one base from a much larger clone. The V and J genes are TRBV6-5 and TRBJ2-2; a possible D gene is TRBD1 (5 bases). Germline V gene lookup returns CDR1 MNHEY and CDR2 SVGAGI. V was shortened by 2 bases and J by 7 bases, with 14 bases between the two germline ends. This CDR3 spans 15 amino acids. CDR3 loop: CASSYSRAPGGELFF. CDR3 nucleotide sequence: TGTGCCAGCAGTTACAGCAGGGCACCAGGCGGGGAGCTGTTTTTT.

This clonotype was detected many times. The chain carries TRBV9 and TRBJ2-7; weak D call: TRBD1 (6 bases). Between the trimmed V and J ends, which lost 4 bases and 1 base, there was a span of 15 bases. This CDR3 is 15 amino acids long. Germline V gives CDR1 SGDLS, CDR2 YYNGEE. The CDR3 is CASSPGALSSYEQYF. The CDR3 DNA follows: TGTGCCAGCAGCCCAGGGGCCCTCAGTTCCTACGAGCAGTACTTC.

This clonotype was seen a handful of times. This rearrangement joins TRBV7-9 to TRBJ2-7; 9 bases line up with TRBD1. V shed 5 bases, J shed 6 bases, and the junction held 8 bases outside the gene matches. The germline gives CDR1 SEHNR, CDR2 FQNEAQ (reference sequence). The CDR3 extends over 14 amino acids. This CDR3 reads CASSPRDRALEQYF. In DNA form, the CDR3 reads TGTGCCAGCAGCCCTCGGGACAGGGCCCTCGAGCAGTACTTC. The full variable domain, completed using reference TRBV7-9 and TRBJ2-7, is DTGVSQNPRHKITKRGQNVTFRCDPISEHNRLYWYRQTLGQGPEFLTYFQNEAQLEKSRLLSDRFSAERPKGSFSTLEIQRTEQGDSAMYLCASSPRDRALEQYFGPGTRLTVT.

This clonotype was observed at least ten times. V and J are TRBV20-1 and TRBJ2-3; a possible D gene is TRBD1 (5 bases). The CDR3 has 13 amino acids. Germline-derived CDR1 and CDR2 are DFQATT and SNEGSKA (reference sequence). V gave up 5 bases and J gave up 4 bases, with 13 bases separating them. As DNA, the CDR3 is TGCAGTGCTGGCCAGGGTAGTTCAGATACGCAGTATTTT. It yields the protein CSAGQGSSDTQYF.